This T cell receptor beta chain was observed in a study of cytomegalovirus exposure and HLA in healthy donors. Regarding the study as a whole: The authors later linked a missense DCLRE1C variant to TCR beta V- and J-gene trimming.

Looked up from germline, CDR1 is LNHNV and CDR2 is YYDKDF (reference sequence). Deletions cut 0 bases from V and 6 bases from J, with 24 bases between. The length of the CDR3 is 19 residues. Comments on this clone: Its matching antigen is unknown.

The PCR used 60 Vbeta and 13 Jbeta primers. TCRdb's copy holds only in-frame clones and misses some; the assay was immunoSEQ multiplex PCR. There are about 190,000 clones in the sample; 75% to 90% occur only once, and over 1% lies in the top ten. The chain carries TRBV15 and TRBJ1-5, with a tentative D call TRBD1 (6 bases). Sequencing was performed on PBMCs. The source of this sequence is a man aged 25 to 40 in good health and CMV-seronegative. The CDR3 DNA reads TGTGCCACCAGCAGAGATCACCTCATGCGGGGGGCCATTGGTCAGCCCCAGCATTTT. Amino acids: CATSRDHLMRGAIGQPQHF.